This T cell receptor beta chain was recovered during a study of CD4 T cells in relation to SARS-CoV-2 and coronaviruses (dated by TCRdb to the early 2020s). Regarding the complete study: In the ViraFEST assay, PBMCs were cultured with antigen for roughly ten days, after which TCR beta CDR3s were sequenced to identify clonal expansions specific to the antigen. For other donors in the study, expansion assays were sequenced with a different, Illumina-based TCR-beta assay. The study assessed, at the TCR clonotype level, memory CD4+ T cell crossreactivity between SARS-CoV-2 and common cold coronavirus spike proteins. Across all 12 patients in the convalescent cohort, the median age was almost 40 years, with a range of roughly 21 to 75 years. The Adaptive Biotechnologies TCR-sequencing kit was used to sequence samples from a few pre-COVID donors and the naive versus memory experiments, while other data came from Illumina-based sequencing. Shared crossreactive spike epitopes were mapped to their HLA restriction using patient-derived lymphoblastoid cell lines. Among the approximately 12 convalescent patients, 8 males and 4 females were included, and two of the subjects were Hispanic. What the work shows at the level of the full study, not this receptor alone: Pre-pandemic and post-infection samples were not both contributed by any donor, so tracing of the source of pre-existing responses was limited. Crossreactive clones showed significantly weaker SARS-CoV-2-driven expansion than monoreactive clones, consistent with antigenic imprinting. The study was constrained by small numbers of patients and of tested TCRs. Roughly 70% of donors had memory CD4+ clonotypes that crossrecognized SARS-CoV-2 and at least one common cold coronavirus spike. Crossreactivity analysis centred on spike protein, so crossreactivity against other viral proteins was not assessed. Naive versus memory sequencing indicated that memory recall responses, rather than primary responses primed during culture, are detected by the assay.

To separate naive from memory CD4+ T cells, cryopreserved PBMCs first underwent CD4 enrichment and then EasySep naive CD4+ T cell enrichment. For roughly 10 days, sorted naive or memory CD4+ T cells (under 110,000) were cultured at a 1:1 ratio with T cell-depleted PBMCs and CEF peptides. In general, every peptide culture condition was set up in three replicate wells. Ficoll-Paque PLUS gradient centrifugation was used to isolate PBMCs from either whole blood or leukapheresis product. PBMCs were either cryopreserved at -140 degrees C or used fresh in the expansion assay. The QIAamp Micro DNA Kit was used to extract genomic DNA from the CD4+ T cells. Cut back by 0 bases and 7 bases, the V and J ends lie 6 bases apart. The CDR3 runs 13 amino acids, cysteine and phenylalanine included. Left in the record is the CDR3 DNA by itself, 39 bases read in frame from the first base. CDR1 is given as MRHNA and CDR2 as SNTAGT, both from the germline V gene.

In the case of this clone: Its antigen is unknown. The input lacks base qualities; no much larger clone sits a single base away.

CEF-cultured naive and memory CD4+ T cell DNA received survey-level immunoSEQ TCR-beta sequencing. In the original analysis: During preprocessing, nonproductive sequences were discarded, as were any CDR3s that did not begin with C, did not end with F or W, or were shorter than 7 amino acids. Antigen-specific clonotypes were called with the MANAFEST web app on the basis of expansion relative to the reference and to other culture wells. A clone counted as positive if significantly expanded in 2 of 3 replicate wells versus the reference culture at FDR below 0.05. For a clone to be considered positive, significant expansion relative to all other tandem wells and an odds ratio above 5 were also required. Cultured and uncultured naive and memory CD4+ repertoires were searched for CDR3s previously identified as spike- and CEF-reactive. Pairwise Levenshtein distance, computed with the stringdist R package after three terminal residues were trimmed from each end, was used as the measure of CDR3 homology. This is the immuneACCESS table as TCRdb keeps it, with only in-frame sequences that have V and J called. A part of the clones is gone; compared with another copy, unresolved V genes explain less than half, and the rest is unexplained. From that table come the V and J calls and clone size; the DNA was used to work out D and trimming. In all, the sample holds around 41,000 clones, and nearly 85% of those were seen once. Over 0.95% of the sample is taken by the ten largest.

The sequence joins TRBV6-4 to TRBJ2-2; the D region possibly corresponds to TRBD2 (6 bases align). This clonotype was obtained from an adult with COVID-19. Sequenced: naive CD4+ T cells from PBMCs, cultured in vitro. Per the publication, the cell subset or site label means: naive CD4+ T cells isolated by negative enrichment. The DNA sequence follows: TGTGCCAGCAGTGACTCGACTAGCGGGGAGCTGTTTTTT. Translation gives CASSDSTSGELFF.